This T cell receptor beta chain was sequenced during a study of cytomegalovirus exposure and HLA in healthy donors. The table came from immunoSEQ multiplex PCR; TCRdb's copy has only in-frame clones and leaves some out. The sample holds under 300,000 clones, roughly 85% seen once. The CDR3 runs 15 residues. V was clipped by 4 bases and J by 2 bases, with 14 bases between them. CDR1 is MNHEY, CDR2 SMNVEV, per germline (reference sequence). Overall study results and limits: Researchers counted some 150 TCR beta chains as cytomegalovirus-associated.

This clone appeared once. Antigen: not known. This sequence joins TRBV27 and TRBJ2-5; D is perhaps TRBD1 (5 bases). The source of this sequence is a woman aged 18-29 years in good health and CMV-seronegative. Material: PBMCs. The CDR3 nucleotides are TGTGCCAGCAGTTCTTTCCGGCAGGGACAAGAGACCCAGTACTTC. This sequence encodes CASSSFRQGQETQYF.